Listed below are T cell receptor beta chains from one sample, sequenced in a study. TCRdb used MiXCR to reprocess the 5' RACE reads, holding one entry per CDR3 protein. The sample records around 52,000 distinct CDR3 sequences, roughly 28% being singletons. Sequencing was carried out using tumor-infiltrating memory CD4+ T cells sorted from the breast tumor. Receptors were obtained from a female donor with breast cancer. Each CDR3 is given with its conserved first and last residue. Fields, in order: D gene, clone size, V gene, J gene, CDR3 DNA, CDR3 protein. The D gene is left open where the match is weak. Expanded clones are given a class, and other clones once, few, many or no size at all.

>.|.|TRBV24-1|TRBJ2-3
TGTGCCACCAGTGTCGCAGATACGCAGTATTTT
CATSVADTQYF
>TRBD1|.|TRBV6-5|TRBJ1-5
TGTGCCAGCAGATCGGGACAGCGACATCAGCCCCAGCATTTT
CASRSGQRHQPQHF
>TRBD1|.|TRBV5-1|TRBJ2-4
TGCGCCAGCTCAGGCGGGTCACAGGGGACCATTCAGTACTTC
CASSGGSQGTIQYF
>.|few|TRBV6-6|TRBJ1-5
TGTGCCAGCAGCCGCGACCGGGGACAGCCCCAGCATTTT
CASSRDRGQPQHF
>.|.|TRBV10-3|TRBJ2-1
TGTGCCATCAGTGACGGGACGGGAGTAGGGAGCAATGAGCAGTTCTTC
CAISDGTGVGSNEQFF
>TRBD1|.|TRBV20-1|TRBJ1-2
TGCAGTGCTAGAGAGGAGGGGGCGAACTATGGCTACACCTTC
CSAREEGANYGYTF
>.|once|TRBV6-5|TRBJ2-3
TGTGCCAGCGAGGCGAAGGGAACAGATACGCAGTATTTT
CASEAKGTDTQYF
>.|few|TRBV7-2|TRBJ2-1
TGTGCCAGCAGCTTAGGAGCGGTCTACAATGAGCAGTTCTTC
CASSLGAVYNEQFF
>.|few|TRBV4-1|TRBJ1-4
TGCGCCAGCAGCCCCCTCCCTTATAATGAAAAACTGTTTTTT
CASSPLPYNEKLFF
>TRBD2|.|TRBV20-1|TRBJ2-5
TGCAGTGCTAGAGCCGGGGCGGAACTAGCGGGAGCGGTGACCCAGTACTTC
CSARAGAELAGAVTQYF
>.|.|TRBV5-5|TRBJ1-4
TGTGCCAGCAGCCGAGCAGGGGATGAAAAACTGTTTTTT
CASSRAGDEKLFF
>.|.|TRBV5-6|TRBJ2-2
TGTGCCAGCAGCTTAGCCACCGGGGAGCTGTTTTTT
CASSLATGELFF
>.|.|TRBV12-3/TRBV12-4|TRBJ2-6
TGTGCCAGCAGTTTTGGGGCCAACGTCCTGACTTTC
CASSFGANVLTF
>TRBD1|.|TRBV5-1|TRBJ1-2
TGCGCCAGCACAGTTGGGGACAGGAAAAACTATGGCTACACCTTC
CASTVGDRKNYGYTF
>.|.|TRBV7-2|TRBJ2-1
TGTGCCAGCAGCTTAATTACAGGCATTTCCTACAATGAGCAGTTCTTC
CASSLITGISYNEQFF
>.|few|TRBV6-2/TRBV6-3|TRBJ2-3
TGTGCCAGCAGTCCCCCCGAGGGGCTTAGCACAGATACGCAGTATTTT
CASSPPEGLSTDTQYF
>TRBD1|many|TRBV5-1|TRBJ2-7
TGCGCCAGCGGGGGACAGCGCGAGCAGTACTTC
CASGGQREQYF
>.|.|TRBV7-8|TRBJ1-1
TGTGCCAGCAGCTTAGTCAGGGTGAACACTGAAGCTTTCTTT
CASSLVRVNTEAFF
>.|.|TRBV12-3/TRBV12-4|TRBJ1-5
TGTGCCAGCAGTCGGACTCTTACCTCTAGCAATCAGCCCCAGCATTTT
CASSRTLTSSNQPQHF
>.|few|TRBV6-1|TRBJ1-5
TGTGCCAGCAGTGGCCGGGGCAATCAGCCCCAGCATTTT
CASSGRGNQPQHF
>.|.|TRBV28|TRBJ2-5
TGTGCCACAGGGAGCCCCCAAGAGACCCAGTACTTC
CATGSPQETQYF
>TRBD1|few|TRBV24-1|TRBJ1-2
TGTGCCACAGGGGACAGGGGCGGCTATGGCTACACCTTC
CATGDRGGYGYTF
>.|.|TRBV18|TRBJ1-1
TGTGCCAGCTCATCCCTCATGAACACTGAAGCTTTCTTT
CASSSLMNTEAFF
>.|.|TRBV20-1|TRBJ1-1
TGCAGTGCTAGAGAGGACGGGAACACTGAAGCTTTCTTT
CSAREDGNTEAFF
>TRBD1|once|TRBV6-1|TRBJ1-6
TGTGCCAGCGTATGCCGTACAGGGGAGGGATCACCCCTCCACTTT
CASVCRTGEGSPLHF
>.|.|TRBV5-1|TRBJ2-2
TGCGCCAGCAGCTCAGGGTCAAGTAAAACCGGGGAGCTGTTTTTT
CASSSGSSKTGELFF
>.|.|TRBV11-2|TRBJ2-1
TGTGCCAGCAGCGTTCCACCGGGCTACAATGAGCAGTTCTTC
CASSVPPGYNEQFF
>TRBD1|.|TRBV24-1|TRBJ1-1
TGTGCCACCAGTGCCGGGACAGGGGCGGACACTGAAGCTTTCTTT
CATSAGTGADTEAFF
>TRBD2|many|TRBV7-7|TRBJ2-3
TGTGCTAGCAGCCAGACTAGCGCGGTAGATACGCAGTATTTT
CASSQTSAVDTQYF
>.|.|TRBV20-1|TRBJ1-5
TGCAGTGCTAGACAGAATAATCAGCCCCAGCATTTT
CSARQNNQPQHF
>TRBD1|few|TRBV12-3/TRBV12-4|TRBJ1-3
TGTGCCAGCAGTTTAGGACAGGGGGAAGGCTACACCATATATTTT
CASSLGQGEGYTIYF
>TRBD2|few|TRBV29-1|TRBJ2-3
TGCAGCGTAGCAGCCGGGACTAGCGGGGGCACAGATACGCAGTATTTT
CSVAAGTSGGTDTQYF
>.|many|TRBV20-1|TRBJ1-1
TGCAGTGCTAGGCTAGGGGGGACTGAAGCTTTCTTT
CSARLGGTEAFF
>.|few|TRBV7-8|TRBJ2-4
TGTGCCAGCAGCCCCCAGGGACCCCAGGGGGGCATTCAGTACTTC
CASSPQGPQGGIQYF
>.|.|TRBV28|TRBJ2-1
TGTGCCAGCACCGAAACTGAGTACAATGAGCAGTTCTTC
CASTETEYNEQFF
>.|once|TRBV7-2|TRBJ2-2
TGTGCCAGCCGCGGTTTGGGCATTAACACCGGGGAGCTGTTTTTT
CASRGLGINTGELFF
>.|.|TRBV20-1|TRBJ2-7
TGCAGTGCTAGAGATAGCCCCGCAAGCTACGAGCAGTACTTC
CSARDSPASYEQYF
>.|.|TRBV5-1|TRBJ2-1
TGCGCCAGCAGCTTGGAGGGTTCTATGGGGTACAATGAGCAGTTCTTC
CASSLEGSMGYNEQFF
>TRBD2|few|TRBV7-9|TRBJ2-1
TGTGCCAGCAGCTTAGGACTAGCGGGGGTGTATGAGCAGTTCTTC
CASSLGLAGVYEQFF
>.|few|TRBV5-1|TRBJ2-2
TGCGCCAGCAGCTTCGGGCAGGTTGGCACCGGGGAGCTGTTTTTT
CASSFGQVGTGELFF
>.|.|TRBV5-1|TRBJ1-1
TGCGCCAGCAGCTTGATGGCAGGTGATGAAGCTTTCTTT
CASSLMAGDEAFF
>.|few|TRBV7-9|TRBJ1-2
TGTGCCAGCAGCTTCGGTTTGGCCTCTAACTATGGCTACACCTTC
CASSFGLASNYGYTF
>.|.|TRBV9|TRBJ1-5
TGTGCCAGCAGCCCCCACTTCGGGGGAATTGATCAGCCCCAGCATTTT
CASSPHFGGIDQPQHF
>TRBD1|few|TRBV20-1|TRBJ1-6
TGCAGTGCTAAGCCGCAGGGGGCTCTTGGGTTTTCACCCCTCCACTTT
CSAKPQGALGFSPLHF
>TRBD1|.|TRBV7-2|TRBJ1-4
TGTGCCAGCAGCGCCTACGGGACAGGGGTGGGAAAACTGTTTTTT
CASSAYGTGVGKLFF
>.|few|TRBV5-1|TRBJ1-1
TGCGCCAGCAGCTTGGCAAACACGGCCACTGAAGCTTTCTTT
CASSLANTATEAFF
>.|.|TRBV28|TRBJ1-5
TGTGCCAGCAGTTTAGGTGAAGATCAGCCCCAGCATTTT
CASSLGEDQPQHF
>.|few|TRBV7-2|TRBJ1-4
TGTGCCAGCAGCTTTGGGGGAGGGGTAAATGAAAAACTGTTTTTT
CASSFGGGVNEKLFF
>.|.|TRBV4-2|TRBJ1-1
TGTGCCAGCAGCCAAGGGCAGGAATCTGAAGCTCTCTTT
CASSQGQESEALF